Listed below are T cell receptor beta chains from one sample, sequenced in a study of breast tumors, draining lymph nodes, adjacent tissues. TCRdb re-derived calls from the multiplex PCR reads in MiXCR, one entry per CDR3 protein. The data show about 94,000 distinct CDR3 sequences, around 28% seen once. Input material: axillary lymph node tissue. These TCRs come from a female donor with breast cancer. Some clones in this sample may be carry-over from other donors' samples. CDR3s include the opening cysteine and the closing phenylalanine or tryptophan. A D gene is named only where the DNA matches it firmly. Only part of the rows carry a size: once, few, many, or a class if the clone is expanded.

CDR3 DNA: TGCAGTGCTAGAAAGGGCCCTACGCAAGAGACCCAGTACTTC
CDR3 protein: CSARKGPTQETQYF
J gene: TRBJ2-5
V gene: TRBV20-1
D gene: NA
clone size: many

CDR3 DNA: TGTGCCAGCAGCCAAGAAGGACTGGGCCTCCCCTACGAGCAGTACTTC
CDR3 protein: CASSQEGLGLPYEQYF
J gene: TRBJ2-7
V gene: TRBV4-2
D gene: NA
clone size: NA

CDR3 DNA: TGCAGTGCTGAAGGGACGGGCAATCCCCCTTATCCCATATATTTT
CDR3 protein: CSAEGTGNPPYPIYF
J gene: TRBJ1-3
V gene: TRBV20-1
D gene: NA
clone size: many

CDR3 DNA: TGCGCCAGCAGCCAAGATGAGGGGAACAAAAACATTCAGTACTTC
CDR3 protein: CASSQDEGNKNIQYF
J gene: TRBJ2-4
V gene: TRBV4-1
D gene: NA
clone size: many

CDR3 DNA: TGCGCCAGCAGCCAAGTTTTGGGGGGGGGGGGCTATGGCTACACCTTC
CDR3 protein: CASSQVLGGGGYGYTF
J gene: TRBJ1-2
V gene: TRBV4-3
D gene: NA
clone size: many

CDR3 DNA: TGTGCCACCAGTGATTCGACCCAGGGTACGCAGTATTTT
CDR3 protein: CATSDSTQGTQYF
J gene: TRBJ2-3
V gene: TRBV24-1
D gene: NA
clone size: many

CDR3 DNA: TGTGCCTGGAGTTACCCGGAAGGGATGTATGGCTACACCTTC
CDR3 protein: CAWSYPEGMYGYTF
J gene: TRBJ1-2
V gene: TRBV30
D gene: NA
clone size: many

CDR3 DNA: TGTGCCAGCAGCTTGGCAGGAAACACTGAAGCTTTCTTT
CDR3 protein: CASSLAGNTEAFF
J gene: TRBJ1-1
V gene: TRBV5-6
D gene: NA
clone size: few

CDR3 DNA: TGTGCCAGCAGCCCACAACAGGTGGCTGGAAACACCATATATTTT
CDR3 protein: CASSPQQVAGNTIYF
J gene: TRBJ1-3
V gene: TRBV7-2
D gene: NA
clone size: many

CDR3 DNA: TGTGCCAGCAGTTTAGGCAGATTTCTCAATCAGCCCCAGCATTTT
CDR3 protein: CASSLGRFLNQPQHF
J gene: TRBJ1-5
V gene: TRBV12-3/TRBV12-4
D gene: NA
clone size: NA

CDR3 DNA: TGTGCCACCCAATACAGGGAATCCTACAATGAGCAGTTCTTC
CDR3 protein: CATQYRESYNEQFF
J gene: TRBJ2-1
V gene: TRBV7-2
D gene: NA
clone size: many

CDR3 DNA: TGCGCCAGCAGCCTGGCGGGATCGGAAGAGACCCAGTACTTC
CDR3 protein: CASSLAGSEETQYF
J gene: TRBJ2-5
V gene: TRBV5-1
D gene: NA
clone size: many

CDR3 DNA: TGCAGTGCCATGACAGGGGGCGGTGAGCCGTTCTTC
CDR3 protein: CSAMTGGGEPFF
J gene: TRBJ2-1
V gene: TRBV20-1
D gene: TRBD1
clone size: NA

CDR3 DNA: TGTGCCAGTAGTTGGGGGCGGAGCAATCAGCCCCAGCATTTT
CDR3 protein: CASSWGRSNQPQHF
J gene: TRBJ1-5
V gene: TRBV19
D gene: NA
clone size: many

CDR3 DNA: TGTGCCAGCAGTCTAGGCGGGAGGCTCTACAATGAGCAGTTCTTC
CDR3 protein: CASSLGGRLYNEQFF
J gene: TRBJ2-1
V gene: TRBV27
D gene: TRBD2
clone size: many

CDR3 DNA: TGTGCCAGCAGTGGTAGCGGTTTTCGGTACTATAACTATGGCTACACCTTC
CDR3 protein: CASSGSGFRYYNYGYTF
J gene: TRBJ1-2
V gene: TRBV6-5
D gene: NA
clone size: NA

CDR3 DNA: TGCAGTGCTGGCGCCCCTAGCGGGCTGAAAGATACGCAGTATTTT
CDR3 protein: CSAGAPSGLKDTQYF
J gene: TRBJ2-3
V gene: TRBV20-1
D gene: TRBD2
clone size: NA

CDR3 DNA: TGTGCCAGCAGCTGGGACAGGGGGCACCGCAATGAGCAGTTCTTC
CDR3 protein: CASSWDRGHRNEQFF
J gene: TRBJ2-1
V gene: TRBV7-2
D gene: TRBD1
clone size: many

CDR3 DNA: TGTGCCAGCAGTAAGATGGGGCATAGCAATCAGCCCCAGCATTTT
CDR3 protein: CASSKMGHSNQPQHF
J gene: TRBJ1-5
V gene: TRBV6-1
D gene: NA
clone size: many

CDR3 DNA: TGTGCCAGTAGGTACCGGGACAGGGAGACCGGGGAGCTGTTTTTT
CDR3 protein: CASRYRDRETGELFF
J gene: TRBJ2-2
V gene: TRBV19
D gene: TRBD1
clone size: many

CDR3 DNA: TGCAGTGCCACCAAGGGGCGGGAGGGTCAGTTCTTC
CDR3 protein: CSATKGREGQFF
J gene: TRBJ2-1
V gene: TRBV20-1
D gene: TRBD2
clone size: medium-sized

CDR3 DNA: TGCAGTGCTGTTACAGCCTACGAGCAGTACTTC
CDR3 protein: CSAVTAYEQYF
J gene: TRBJ2-7
V gene: TRBV20-1
D gene: NA
clone size: many

CDR3 DNA: TGTGCCAGCAGTTTCGCGACGCACAGCAATCAGCCCCAGCACTTT
CDR3 protein: CASSFATHSNQPQHF
J gene: TRBJ1-5
V gene: TRBV12-3/TRBV12-4
D gene: NA
clone size: NA

CDR3 DNA: TGCGCCAGCAGCCAAGTGGGTCTAGCCGAAGAGACCCAGTACTTC
CDR3 protein: CASSQVGLAEETQYF
J gene: TRBJ2-5
V gene: TRBV4-1
D gene: NA
clone size: NA

CDR3 DNA: TGTGCCAGCAGCTCCGGGACAGGTGATCATTCACCCCCCCACTTT
CDR3 protein: CASSSGTGDHSPPHF
J gene: TRBJ1-6
V gene: TRBV9
D gene: TRBD1
clone size: NA

CDR3 DNA: TGTGCCATCCGATCGGACTACTCCTACAATGAGCAGTTCTTC
CDR3 protein: CAIRSDYSYNEQFF
J gene: TRBJ2-1
V gene: TRBV10-3
D gene: NA
clone size: NA

CDR3 DNA: TGCAGTGGGGACAGGGGGGACAATCAGCCCCAGCATTTT
CDR3 protein: CSGDRGDNQPQHF
J gene: TRBJ1-5
V gene: TRBV20-1
D gene: TRBD1
clone size: many

CDR3 DNA: TGTGCCAGCAGTGGTATAGAGGGACGCTACGAGCAGTACTTC
CDR3 protein: CASSGIEGRYEQYF
J gene: TRBJ2-7
V gene: TRBV7-9
D gene: NA
clone size: many

CDR3 DNA: TGTGCCAGCAGGGCCGTCCGGGAGGGAAGGAATGAGCATTTT
CDR3 protein: CASRAVREGRNEHF
J gene: TRBJ1-5
V gene: TRBV2
D gene: NA
clone size: NA

CDR3 DNA: TGTGCCACCAGTTCTCAGTTCGGGGACGAGCAGTACTTC
CDR3 protein: CATSSQFGDEQYF
J gene: TRBJ2-7
V gene: TRBV24-1
D gene: NA
clone size: NA

CDR3 DNA: TGTGCCAGTAGTCAATTTGAACCCGGACTCATAGGGGCTTTCTTT
CDR3 protein: CASSQFEPGLIGAFF
J gene: TRBJ1-1
V gene: TRBV19
D gene: NA
clone size: NA

CDR3 DNA: TGTGCCAGCAGCTTAGTCTTCCGTCACTCACCCCTCCACTTT
CDR3 protein: CASSLVFRHSPLHF
J gene: TRBJ1-6
V gene: TRBV7-9
D gene: NA
clone size: NA

CDR3 DNA: TGTGCCAGCAGCTTAGTAGGGACAGGTATTTACAATGAGCAGTTCTTC
CDR3 protein: CASSLVGTGIYNEQFF
J gene: TRBJ2-1
V gene: TRBV7-2
D gene: TRBD1
clone size: many

CDR3 DNA: TGTGCCAGCAGCTTAGGAGGTAGGGACACAGATACGCAGTATTTT
CDR3 protein: CASSLGGRDTDTQYF
J gene: TRBJ2-3
V gene: TRBV7-2
D gene: NA
clone size: many

CDR3 DNA: TGTGCCAGCAGCTGGGCGGGGCAATACAATGAGCAGTTCTTC
CDR3 protein: CASSWAGQYNEQFF
J gene: TRBJ2-1
V gene: TRBV7-9
D gene: NA
clone size: many

CDR3 DNA: TGTGCCAGCAGTTGGACTAGCGGGAAAAATGAGCAGTTCTTC
CDR3 protein: CASSWTSGKNEQFF
J gene: TRBJ2-1
V gene: TRBV6-5
D gene: TRBD2
clone size: many

CDR3 DNA: TGCGCCAGCAGCTTGTCTACTAGCGGGAGCCACGAGCAGTACTTC
CDR3 protein: CASSLSTSGSHEQYF
J gene: TRBJ2-7
V gene: TRBV5-1
D gene: TRBD2
clone size: NA